Following are 24 T cell receptor beta chains from one sample sequenced in a study of long-term antiretroviral therapy in people with HIV. Sequencing used immunoSEQ v3.0 at survey level. TCRdb's copy holds only in-frame clones and misses some; the assay was immunoSEQ multiplex PCR. The table records roughly 14,000 clones, around four fifths of them present only once. The input for sequencing was unsorted PBMCs, taken 1.8 years before starting antiretroviral therapy. The receptors were sampled from a woman aged 40 to 49 with HIV.

This clone turned up a few times. The V gene is TRBV10-3, the J gene TRBJ1-5; 7 bases agree with TRBD1. The CDR3 is 15 residues long. V was clipped by 2 bases and J by 2 bases; unmatched bases: 3. CDR1 and CDR2 (germline): ENHRY, SYGVKD. In DNA form, the CDR3 reads TGTGCCATCAGTGAGAGGGACAGTCGCAATCAGCCCCAGCATTTT. Amino acid sequence: CAISERDSRNQPQHF.

This rearrangement joins TRBV19 to TRBJ2-1, with TRBD2 matching 7 bases. V lost 3 bases to trimming and J lost 8 bases; unmatched junction nucleotides: 7. The CDR3 covers 14 residues. Looked up from germline, CDR1 is LNHDA and CDR2 is SQIVND (reference sequence). The CDR3 sequence: CASSMGGSGDEQFF. CDR3 DNA sequence: TGTGCCAGTAGTATGGGCGGGAGTGGCGATGAGCAGTTCTTC. Using reference TRBV19 and TRBJ2-1 for the parts outside the CDR3, the full variable domain is DGGITQSPKYLFRKEGQNVTLSCEQNLNHDAMYWYRQDPGQGLRLIYYSQIVNDFQKGDIAEGYSVSREKKESFPLTVTSAQKNPTAFYLCASSMGGSGDEQFFGPGTRLTVL.

The chain couples TRBV2 to TRBJ2-2, with D unclear. CDR1 and CDR2 from the germline V gene are SNHLY and FYNNEI. This CDR3 has 15 residues. Trimming left V 6 bases short and J 4 bases short, with 15 bases between. The CDR3 DNA is TGTGCCAGCAGCTACGACGGGCGACGCACCGGGGAGCTGTTTTTT. Protein sequence: CASSYDGRRTGELFF.

The chain has TRBV10-2 and TRBJ2-6; D gene ambiguous. The V gene lost 6 bases and the J gene lost 4 bases, with 10 bases spanning the gap. CDR1 is WSHSY, CDR2 SAAADI, per germline. The CDR3 contains 14 residues. The CDR3 DNA sequence: TGCGCCAGCAGGTCCGGCACCGGGGCCAACGTCCTGACTTTC. Its protein is CASRSGTGANVLTF.

This clone was recorded once. The chain joins TRBV13 to TRBJ2-7; D tentatively reads TRBD1 or TRBD2 (5 bases each). The CDR3 has 14 residues. Germline assignment: CDR1 PRHDT and CDR2 FYEKMQ (reference sequence). V dropped 3 bases and J dropped 4 bases, with 13 bases sitting between them. For the CDR3, the DNA is TGTGCCAGCAGCTTCAGGGACGGTCGGTACGAGCAGTACTTC. This sequence encodes CASSFRDGRYEQYF.

This rearrangement joins TRBV5-5 to TRBJ1-5; D may be TRBD1 (5 bases). CDR1 SGHKS and CDR2 YYEKEE come from the germline V gene (reference sequence). V was clipped by 0 bases and J by 5 bases, with 9 bases between them. The CDR3 is 14 amino acids. The CDR3 here is CASSLGGKYQPQHF. The CDR3 nucleotides read TGTGCCAGCAGCTTGGGGGGGAAGTATCAGCCCCAGCATTTT. The variable domain in full, with the rest retrieved from reference TRBV5-5 and TRBJ1-5, is DAGVTQSPTHLIKTRGQQVTLRCSPISGHKSVSWYQQVLGQGPQFIFQYYEKEERGRGNFPDRFSARQFPNYSSELNVNALLLGDSALYLCASSLGGKYQPQHFGDGTRLSIL.

CDR3 region: CASSSLGIYEQYF. The CDR3 coding sequence is TGTGCCAGCAGTTCCCTGGGGATCTACGAGCAGTACTTC. This chain joins TRBV28 and TRBJ2-7; D remains unclear. V was clipped by 4 bases and J by 3 bases, with 10 bases between them. This CDR3 has 13 amino acids. The germline gives CDR1 MDHEN, CDR2 SYDVKM.

The rearrangement links TRBV13 to TRBJ2-1; 10 bases map to TRBD1. The V and J ends lost 5 bases and 4 bases, in that order; junction bases with no gene match: 11. The CDR3 is 17 residues long. Germline V lookup: CDR1 PRHDT, CDR2 FYEKMQ (reference sequence). For the CDR3, the DNA is TGTGCCAGCAGCCAACTAACCGGGACAGGGGATTACAATGAGCAGTTCTTC. Amino acids: CASSQLTGTGDYNEQFF.

The chain carries TRBV28 and TRBJ1-2; 7 positions agree with TRBD1. The CDR3 contains 14 residues. The germline CDR1 and CDR2 sequences are MDHEN and SYDVKM. V lost 6 bases to trimming and J lost 7 bases; unmatched junction nucleotides: 11. The CDR3 is CASSSDRVDSGYTF. CDR3 nucleotide sequence: TGTGCCAGCAGCTCTGACAGGGTTGATTCTGGCTACACCTTC.

The rearrangement uses TRBV6-1 and TRBJ2-7; TRBD2 might be the D (5 bases). Germline assignment: CDR1 MNHNS and CDR2 SASEGT. Trimming shortened V by 1 base and J by 2 bases, and 9 bases separated the two germline ends. The CDR3 is 14 residues long. Written as DNA, the CDR3 is TGTGCCAGCAGTGAAGGCTTAGCGACCTACGAGCAGTACTTC. This translates into CASSEGLATYEQYF.

CDR3: CASSLVGTSQETQYF. Here the CDR3 DNA reads TGTGCCAGCAGCTTAGTCGGGACTAGCCAAGAGACCCAGTACTTC. V and J are TRBV7-2 and TRBJ2-5; the match to TRBD2 covers 8 bases. V trimming: 1 base; J trimming: 1 base; junction bases outside the gene matches: 2. Germline V gives CDR1 SGHTA, CDR2 FQGNSA. The CDR3 loop spans 15 amino acids.

The CDR3 spells CASNLALEGEQYF. CDR3 in DNA: TGTGCCAGCAACCTGGCTTTGGAGGGAGAGCAGTACTTC. V and J are TRBV28 and TRBJ2-7; maybe TRBD2 (6 bases). CDR1 and CDR2 (germline): MDHEN, SYDVKM. The CDR3 covers 13 residues. Trimming left V 7 bases short and J 7 bases short, with 17 bases between.

This CDR3 is CASSPWDEQFF. CDR3 sequence (DNA): TGTGCCAGCAGCCCTTGGGATGAGCAGTTCTTC. This chain links TRBV28 with TRBJ2-1; D call uncertain. Trimming took off 6 bases at V and 8 bases at J, with 8 bases between the two ends. Germline values: CDR1 MDHEN, CDR2 SYDVKM. The CDR3 runs to 11 residues.

This sequence joins TRBV7-2 and TRBJ2-1; 15 positions agree with TRBD2. Unmatched junction bases numbered 4, after V lost 3 bases and J lost 7 bases. This CDR3 has 16 residues. CDR1 and CDR2 from the germline V gene are SGHTA and FQGNSA. The CDR3 spells CASSFTGTSGGNEQFF. CDR3 DNA sequence: TGTGCCAGCAGCTTCACCGGGACTAGCGGGGGGAATGAGCAGTTCTTC. The entire variable domain, with the rest obtained from reference TRBV7-2 and TRBJ2-1, is as follows: GAGVSQSPSNKVTEKGKDVELRCDPISGHTALYWYRQSLGQGLEFLIYFQGNSAPDKSGLPSDRFSAERTGGSVSTLTIQRTQQEDSAVYLCASSFTGTSGGNEQFFGPGTRLTVL.

The chain recombines TRBV7-2 with TRBJ1-5, with 8 nucleotides matching TRBD1. This CDR3 has 14 residues. The trim removed 5 bases at V and 5 bases at J, leaving 5 bases unmatched. Germline V CDR1 and CDR2: SGHTA, FQGNSA. In nucleotides, the CDR3 is TGTGCCAGCAGCCCTGACAGGGGCTATCAGCCCCAGCATTTT. Protein: CASSPDRGYQPQHF.

The gene calls are TRBV7-3 and TRBJ2-5, with D unresolved. The CDR3 sequence is 13 residues long. V was trimmed by 5 bases and J by 4 bases, leaving 11 bases between them. CDR1 is SGHTA, CDR2 FQGTGA, per germline. CDR3 sequence (DNA): TGTGCCAGCAGCGCCGGGCGGTCAGAGACCCAGTACTTC. Protein sequence: CASSAGRSETQYF. Full variable domain (outside the CDR3, taken from reference TRBV7-3 and TRBJ2-5): GAGVSQTPSNKVTEKGKYVELRCDPISGHTALYWYRQSLGQGPEFLIYFQGTGAADDSGLPNDRFFAVRPEGSVSTLKIQRTERGDSAVYLCASSAGRSETQYFGPGTRLLVL.

This clone appeared a single time. The chain has TRBV5-6 and TRBJ2-5; D unclear. The CDR3 is 11 residues long. The germline V gene has CDR1 SGHDT and CDR2 YYEEEE. V lost 0 bases and J lost 4, with 1 base in between. CDR3 amino acids: CASSLAETQYF. The CDR3 region has the DNA TGTGCCAGCAGCTTGGCAGAGACCCAGTACTTC. The entire variable domain, with the rest obtained from reference TRBV5-6 and TRBJ2-5, is as follows: DAGVTQSPTHLIKTRGQQVTLRCSPKSGHDTVSWYQQALGQGPQFIFQYYEEEERQRGNFPDRFSGHQFPNYSSELNVNALLLGDSALYLCASSLAETQYFGPGTRLLVL.

By share, this clone ranks as medium-sized. This chain connects TRBV5-1 to TRBJ1-2, with D hard to call. Deletions cut 0 bases from V and 8 bases from J, with 8 bases between. There are 12 residues in the CDR3. CDR1 SGHRS and CDR2 YFSETQ come from the germline V gene. Here the CDR3 DNA reads TGCGCCAGCAGCTTGGGGCGTGAGGGCTACACCTTC. Translated, it gives CASSLGREGYTF.

V and J are TRBV7-7 and TRBJ2-1, with TRBD1 as a possible D gene (5 bases). There are 18 residues in the CDR3. Germline V gene data show CDR1 as SSHAT and CDR2 as FNYEAQ (reference sequence). V lost 5 bases to trimming and J lost 5 bases, with 25 bases between them. As DNA, the CDR3 is TGTGCCAGCAGCCCAAACGCCGGTGTACAGGAATTAGACAATGAGCAGTTCTTC. It codes for CASSPNAGVQELDNEQFF.

V and J are TRBV5-1 and TRBJ2-6; D is ambiguous. V shed 1 base and J shed 0 bases, with 5 bases lying between them. Looked up from germline, CDR1 is SGHRS and CDR2 is YFSETQ. The CDR3 covers 15 residues. CDR3 amino acids: CASSLTVSGANVLTF. The CDR3 region has the DNA TGCGCCAGCAGCTTGACAGTCTCTGGGGCCAACGTCCTGACTTTC.

The rearrangement links TRBV4-1 to TRBJ2-4; unclear D gene. The germline CDR1 and CDR2 sequences are MGHRA and YSYEKL. V lost 0 bases and J 0 bases, leaving 3 bases between the germline ends. The CDR3 totals 14 residues. The CDR3 here is CASSQEVAKNIQYF. The DNA for the CDR3 is TGCGCCAGCAGCCAAGAAGTAGCCAAAAACATTCAGTACTTC.

This clone showed up just once. The J gene is TRBJ2-5, the V gene TRBV7-3; no definite D call. Trimming left V 1 base short and J 6 bases short, with 3 bases between. Germline V gene sequence: CDR1 SGHTA, CDR2 FQGTGA. The CDR3 loop spans 11 amino acids. CDR3 in amino acids: CASSLRKTQYF. The DNA for the CDR3 is TGTGCCAGCAGCTTAAGGAAGACCCAGTACTTC.

The CDR3 DNA reads TGTGCCAGCAGGTGGGACTTTGATTTTGGCTACACCTTC. Translation: CASRWDFDFGYTF. The V and J genes are TRBV6-1 and TRBJ1-2; D possibly corresponds to TRBD1 (5 bases). Trimming took 6 bases from V and 7 from J, leaving 15 bases between them. The CDR3 length is 13 residues. From germline, CDR1 is MNHNS and CDR2 SASEGT.

This clone has only a few counts. The chain links TRBV4-3 to TRBJ1-5; D unclear. The CDR3 contains 15 residues. CDR1 LGHNA and CDR2 YSLEER come from the germline V gene. V was shortened by 0 bases and J by 5 bases, with 11 bases between the two germline ends. The CDR3 protein is CASSQEWLSDQPQHF. As DNA, the CDR3 is TGCGCCAGCAGCCAAGAATGGCTTAGTGATCAGCCCCAGCATTTT.